There are many counts of the clone carrying this T cell receptor beta chain. The target antigen is unknown. This CDR3 has 16 amino acids. V lost 1 base to trimming and J lost 6 bases; unmatched junction nucleotides: 9. Germline values: CDR1 SGHNT, CDR2 YENEEA. Both iRepertoire HTBI primers and Arm-PCR of CDR3 regions were used to build the TCR beta libraries. TCRdb re-derived calls from the multiplex PCR reads in MiXCR, one entry per CDR3 protein. Here the sample spans around 330,000 distinct CDR3 sequences, 18% being singletons. The record originates from a study of regulatory T cells in long-lasting Graves disease. Time point indicated: newly diagnosed GD, antithyroid drugs for less than 3 months. PBMCs provided the RNA from which the TCR library was made. Study observations and caveats: Persistent disease preferred TRBV28, TRBJ1-2 and TRBJ2-5. Comparison showed that persistent patients shared more public clonotypes (about 2,600) than new patients (966).

This TCR derives from a female donor with Graves disease. J is TRBJ2-3 and V is TRBV11-3, with 8 bases matching TRBD1. Material: peripheral blood mononuclear cells (PBMCs), obtained at new diagnosis, from a patient treated with antithyroid drugs. The CDR3 DNA reads as TGTGCCAGCAGCTTAGGTTTACAGGGGGATCTCGATACGCAGTATTTT. It codes for CASSLGLQGDLDTQYF.